This TCR beta chain is from a study of vaccination and CD4 T cells after COVID-19. Overall study context: Nasal swab PCR identified SARS-CoV-2 in the convalescent patients, of whom roughly nine were mild and one severe. The authors exposed cells to overlapping spike peptides derived from SARS-CoV-2, HCoV-NL63, HCoV-OC43 and HCoV-229E.

The study sequenced cultured CD4+ T cell DNA using the Oncomine TCR Beta short-read assay. Genomic DNA was isolated from cultured CD4+ T cells. MiXCR, applied by TCRdb to the PCR reads, yields one record per CDR3 protein. The sample has approximately 15,000 distinct CDR3 sequences, about 61% seen once. Points on this clonotype: Its target is not known.

The germline V gene encodes CDR1 SEHNR and CDR2 FQNEAQ (reference sequence). The trim removed 0 bases at V and 2 bases at J, leaving 6 bases unmatched. This CDR3 has 16 residues. The treatment denotes: approximately nine-day PBMC culture with coronavirus spike peptide pools or control peptides (ViraFEST assay). Expansion of antigen-specific T cells with peptide pools by ViraFEST preceded sequencing of TCRs. Sequenced input: CD4+ T cells from blood, cultured in vitro. This TCR came from a human donor who had recovered from COVID-19. The rearrangement joins TRBV7-9 to TRBJ1-2, with 7 nucleotides matching TRBD1. The CDR3 protein is CASSLATGIKNYGYTF. The CDR3 nucleotides are TGTGCCAGCAGCTTAGCGACAGGGATAAAGAACTATGGCTACACCTTC.